These 30 T cell receptor beta chains came from one sample sequenced in a study of T cells in Graves' hyperthyroidism and ophthalmopathy. Regions amplified from RNA transcripts were the TCR beta CDR3 regions. When the TCR CDR3 underwent first-round RT-PCR, the HTBI primer set was used. MiXCR, applied by TCRdb to the multiplex PCR reads, yields one record per CDR3 protein. Among roughly 710,000 distinct CDR3 sequences listed, approximately 36% were seen once. The specimen sequenced was blood. These receptors all come from a woman between 40 and 55 years old with Graves' hyperthyroidism.

With regard to this clonotype: Relative to the germline gene, one junction end is altered; a read error may explain this. The V and J genes are TRBV10-3 and TRBJ2-7, with TRBD2 matching over 15 bases. CDR1 is ENHRY, CDR2 SYGVKD, per germline. The CDR3 loop spans 19 amino acids. CDR3 amino acids: CASSSRLRGLAGGKYEQYF. The CDR3 coding sequence is TGTGCCAGCAGTTCCCGCCTCCGTGGACTAGCGGGAGGGAAATACGAGCAGTACTTC.

About this clonotype itself: Compared with germline, one end of the junction differs, possibly owing to a read error. This chain links TRBV10-3 with TRBJ2-6, with D perhaps TRBD1 (6 bases). The CDR3 runs to 11 residues. Germline assignment: CDR1 ENHRY and CDR2 SYGVKD. CDR3 DNA sequence: TGTGCCATCAGTGACAGGGGCACTGAAGCTTTC. Protein sequence: CAISDRGTEAF.

To note about this clonotype: Compared with germline, one end of the junction differs, possibly owing to a read error. The V call is TRBV5-8, the J call TRBJ1-4, with TRBD1 matching over 7 bases. CDR1 SGHTS and CDR2 YDEGEE come from the germline V gene. CDR3 length: 16 residues. The CDR3 is CASSRYDRDKSGKLFF. The CDR3 DNA reads as TGCGCCAGCAGCCGATACGACAGGGACAAAAGTGGAAAACTGTTTTTT.

This clonotype was recorded many times. This sequence joins TRBV7-8 and TRBJ1-1, with a possible D match to TRBD1 (5 bases). CDR1 is SGHVS, CDR2 FQNEAQ, per germline. The CDR3 has 15 residues. V was pared by 0 bases and J by 4 bases, with 12 bases between. The CDR3 sequence: CASSLAQGSTTEAFF. The CDR3 coding sequence is TGTGCCAGCAGCTTAGCGCAGGGTAGTACCACTGAAGCTTTCTTT.

The V gene is TRBV14, the J gene TRBJ2-7; weak D call: TRBD2 (5 bases). The V gene's germline CDR1 is SGHDN and CDR2 FVKESK. V was clipped by 3 bases and J by 7 bases, with 10 bases between them. This CDR3 is built from 12 residues. In DNA, the CDR3 is TGTGCCAGCAGCCAGAGCGGTAATGAGCAGTACTTC. Its protein product is CASSQSGNEQYF.

The chain joins TRBV2 to TRBJ1-3; D not resolved. The CDR3 sequence is 13 residues long. The V gene's germline CDR1 is SNHLY and CDR2 FYNNEI. Trimming left V 3 bases short and J 8 bases short, with 11 bases between. This CDR3 reads CASSDGPEDTIYF. The DNA of the CDR3 is TGTGCCAGCAGTGATGGACCCGAAGACACCATATATTTT.

This clonotype has more than one count but fewer than ten. The chain links TRBV19 to TRBJ2-5; D uncertain. V was pared by 4 bases and J by 5 bases, with 14 bases between. Germline V gene sequence: CDR1 LNHDA, CDR2 SQIVND (reference sequence). CDR3 size: 14 residues. Here the CDR3 DNA reads TGTGCCAGTAGTAATAGTAAGGTGGGGGAGACCCAGTACTTC. Encoded protein: CASSNSKVGETQYF.

The rearrangement joins TRBV20-1 to TRBJ1-4; D not certain. Germline values: CDR1 DFQATT, CDR2 SNEGSKA (reference sequence). The V and J ends lost 3 bases and 8 bases respectively, with 13 bases between them. The CDR3 has 13 amino acids. The CDR3 protein is CSARAWTGEKLFF. The CDR3 DNA sequence: TGCAGTGCTAGGGCTTGGACCGGGGAAAAACTGTTTTTT.

The chain carries TRBV10-1 and TRBJ2-5, with D unclear. V lost 5 bases, J lost 7 bases, and 5 bases lay in between. The germline gives CDR1 WNHNN, CDR2 SYGVQD (reference sequence). The CDR3 is 10 amino acids. The CDR3, as DNA: TGCGCCAGCAGTAACGGGACCCAGTACTTC. This gives the protein CASSNGTQYF.

This clonotype was found many times. The chain couples TRBV14 to TRBJ1-1; no clear D. Trimming removed 0 bases at V and 4 bases at J, with 6 bases between. CDR1 is SGHDN, CDR2 FVKESK, per germline. The CDR3 sequence is 13 residues long. Here the CDR3 reads CASSQDYATEAFF. The DNA for the CDR3 is TGTGCCAGCAGCCAAGATTACGCCACTGAAGCTTTCTTT.

There are many counts of this clonotype. This sequence joins TRBV5-5 and TRBJ2-5; D is perhaps TRBD2 (6 bases). Deletions cut 6 bases from V and 7 bases from J, with 10 bases between. CDR1 is SGHKS and CDR2 is YYEKEE in the germline V gene (reference sequence). The CDR3 totals 11 residues. DNA for the CDR3: TGTGCCAGCACCATGGAGGGGACCCAGTACTTC. Translated: CASTMEGTQYF.

Comments on this clonotype: In this CDR3 the conserved last residue, phenylalanine or tryptophan, is missing, so a read error is likely. The limits of the CDR3 on the DNA are not certain, so only TCRdb's listed CDR3 is given. V usage is TRBV9 and J usage is TRBJ1-6; the D call in the table, TRBD1, was not verified against the DNA. Germline-derived CDR1 and CDR2 are SGDLS and YYNGEE. The CDR3 is 8 residues long, ends included. CDR3 residues: CASSVFPG.

V is TRBV6-5 and J is TRBJ1-4; D not certain. The germline gives CDR1 MNHEY, CDR2 SVGAGI. V lost 0 bases to trimming and J lost 6 bases, with 5 bases between them. CDR3 length: 13 amino acids. The CDR3 is CASSYSRDEKLFF. As DNA, the CDR3 is TGTGCCAGCAGTTACTCGCGGGATGAAAAACTGTTTTTT.

The chain has TRBV5-1 and TRBJ2-7, with TRBD1 matching 9 bases. The V and J ends lost 4 bases and 6 bases, in that order; junction bases with no gene match: 8. From germline, CDR1 is SGHRS and CDR2 YFSETQ. CDR3 length: 14 amino acids. CDR3 residues: CASSEQGAGTEQYF. Here the CDR3 DNA reads TGCGCCAGCAGCGAACAGGGGGCCGGCACCGAGCAGTACTTC.

The genes are TRBV6-5 and TRBJ1-4; tentative D call: TRBD1 (5 bases). Per germline, CDR1 MNHEY and CDR2 SVGAGI. V lost 5 bases to trimming and J lost 8 bases, with 15 bases between them. The CDR3 is 14 residues long. CDR3 sequence: CASSVQGGKEKLFF. CDR3 nucleotide sequence: TGTGCCAGCAGTGTCCAGGGAGGGAAGGAAAAACTGTTTTTT.

In its sample, this clonotype was seen many times. This chain joins TRBV7-9 and TRBJ1-6; TRBD1 might be the D (6 bases). Germline-derived CDR1 and CDR2 are SEHNR and FQNEAQ (reference sequence). Trimming took off 5 bases at V and 9 bases at J, with 14 bases between the two ends. The CDR3 is 14 amino acids. The CDR3 DNA reads TGTGCCAGCAGCCCAGTGCAGGGGACTTCACCCCTCCACTTT. This codes for CASSPVQGTSPLHF.

Comments on this clonotype: A much larger clone lies one base from this, so it may be a read error. This chain connects TRBV10-3 to TRBJ2-7; unclear D gene. This CDR3 contains 14 residues. CDR1 is ENHRY and CDR2 is SYGVKD in the germline V gene. CDR3 DNA sequence: TGTGCCATCAGTGCCGACGGCGGCTCCTACGGGCAGTACTTC. Translating gives CAISADGGSYGQYF.

The chain uses TRBV7-2 and TRBJ2-5; the match to TRBD2 covers 10 bases. Germline trimming cut 5 bases from V and 5 bases from J; bases unmatched to any gene: 8. Germline V CDR1 and CDR2: SGHTA, FQGNSA. This CDR3 contains 15 residues. CDR3 coding DNA: TGTGCCAGCAGCCAAGAACTAGCGGGGCAGGAGACCCAGTACTTC. Translated, it gives CASSQELAGQETQYF.

With regard to this clonotype: The junction shows a germline mismatch at one end, possibly a read error. V is TRBV7-3 and J is TRBJ1-6; 7 positions agree with TRBD1. The CDR3 totals 15 residues. Germline-derived CDR1 and CDR2 are SGHTA and FQGTGA. CDR3 amino acids: CACSQQGTANSPLHF. DNA for the CDR3: TGTGCCTGCAGCCAACAAGGGACAGCCAATTCACCCCTCCACTTT.

This clonotype occurred many times. The V call is TRBV20-1, the J call TRBJ1-6, with D unresolved. The V gene lost 0 bases and the J gene lost 10 bases, with 10 bases spanning the gap. Germline CDR1 is DFQATT and CDR2 is SNEGSKA (reference sequence). The CDR3 runs to 13 residues. CDR3: CSARDIGRSPLHF. The CDR3, as DNA: TGCAGTGCTAGAGATATCGGGCGGTCACCCCTCCACTTT.

The rearrangement links TRBV5-1 to TRBJ2-5, with 9 positions matching TRBD1. Germline loops: CDR1 SGHRS, CDR2 YFSETQ. V lost 4 bases, J lost 5 bases, and 9 bases stayed unmatched. This CDR3 is 15 amino acids long. This CDR3 is CASSRTGAYSETQYF. The DNA of the CDR3 is TGCGCCAGCAGCCGGACAGGGGCGTATTCGGAGACCCAGTACTTC.

The chain carries TRBV6-5 and TRBJ2-2, with TRBD1 identical over 9 bases. CDR1 MNHEY and CDR2 SVGAGI come from the germline V gene. The CDR3 spans 14 residues. V dropped 6 bases and J dropped 7; count of bases not matched to a gene: 6. The CDR3 bases are TGTGCCAGCAGACTACAGGGGGCGATCGGGGAGCTGTTTTTT. Residues: CASRLQGAIGELFF.

CDR3 amino acids: CASVELPGQGAWETQYF. The CDR3 DNA follows: TGTGCCAGCGTTGAACTTCCGGGACAGGGGGCTTGGGAGACCCAGTACTTC. V and J are TRBV25-1 and TRBJ2-5; the match to TRBD1 covers 12 bases. This CDR3 has 17 amino acids. The V gene end was trimmed by 8 bases and the J gene end by 5 bases; junction bases not matched to a gene: 15. Germline V gives CDR1 MGHDK, CDR2 SYGVNS.

This clonotype turned up a few times. The chain has TRBV4-3 and TRBJ1-6; D is ambiguous. The germline CDR1 and CDR2 sequences are LGHNA and YSLEER. Trimming took 1 base from V and 3 from J, leaving 10 bases between them. This CDR3 contains 16 residues. The CDR3 here is CASSQVKTLYNSPLHF. The CDR3 nucleotides read TGCGCCAGCAGCCAAGTCAAGACTCTCTATAATTCACCCCTCCACTTT.

This clonotype was detected ten times or more. This chain links TRBV19 with TRBJ2-2, with D maybe TRBD1 (5 bases). CDR3 length: 18 residues. Per germline, CDR1 LNHDA and CDR2 SQIVND (reference sequence). The ends were cut back, 4 bases at V and 0 bases at J, with 18 bases in the middle. The CDR3 spells CASSTLALGHTNTGELFF. The CDR3 region has the DNA TGTGCCAGTAGTACCCTCGCGTTAGGACATACGAACACCGGGGAGCTGTTTTTT.

V and J are TRBV4-3 and TRBJ2-7, with TRBD1 identical over 10 bases. V trimming: 6 bases; J trimming: 1 base; junction bases outside the gene matches: 6. The CDR3 runs to 15 residues. Germline V gene sequence: CDR1 LGHNA, CDR2 YSLEER. CDR3 nucleotide sequence: TGCGCCAGCAGTCGAGGGGGACAGGGGTCCTACGAGCAGTACTTC. Translation gives CASSRGGQGSYEQYF.

The gene calls are TRBV2 and TRBJ2-7, with 10 bases lining up with TRBD1. Germline V gene lookup returns CDR1 SNHLY and CDR2 FYNNEI. The CDR3 contains 15 residues. Germline trimming cut 6 bases from V and 5 bases from J; bases unmatched to any gene: 10. CDR3 DNA: TGTGCCAGCAGCCAGAAGGGACAGGGGACCCACGAGCAGTACTTC. Residues: CASSQKGQGTHEQYF. Using reference TRBV2 and TRBJ2-7 for the parts outside the CDR3, the full variable domain is EPEVTQTPSHQVTQMGQEVILRCVPISNHLYFYWYRQILGQKVEFLVSFYNNEISEKSEIFDDQFSVERPDGSNFTLKIRSTKLEDSAMYFCASSQKGQGTHEQYFGPGTRLTVT.

The rearrangement joins TRBV2 to TRBJ1-2, with D possibly matching TRBD1 (6 bases). Germline assignment: CDR1 SNHLY and CDR2 FYNNEI. Trimming pared 4 bases from V and 3 bases from J, leaving 15 bases between. This CDR3 is built from 15 residues. The CDR3 loop is CASSASQGNDYGYTF. The CDR3 coding sequence is TGTGCCAGCAGTGCTTCACAGGGTAACGACTATGGCTACACCTTC.

This clonotype was seen repeatedly, ten times or more. The CDR3 nucleotides are TGTGCCAGCAGTGAGGGGGGTGCGGATAGCAATCAGCCCCAGCATTTT. Translating gives CASSEGGADSNQPQHF. The rearrangement links TRBV2 to TRBJ1-5, with D perhaps TRBD1 (5 bases). Trimming stripped 3 bases from V and 0 bases from J, with 12 bases between. The CDR3 extends over 16 amino acids. CDR1 is SNHLY, CDR2 FYNNEI, per germline.

V usage is TRBV25-1 and J usage is TRBJ1-5; D might be TRBD1 (5 bases). CDR1 and CDR2 from the germline V gene are MGHDK and SYGVNS. CDR3 length: 13 amino acids. The V gene lost 4 bases and the J gene lost 11 bases, with 15 bases spanning the gap. The CDR3 DNA sequence: TGTGCCAGCAGTGCTGGGACGGTTAGTACCCAGCATTTT. Its protein is CASSAGTVSTQHF.